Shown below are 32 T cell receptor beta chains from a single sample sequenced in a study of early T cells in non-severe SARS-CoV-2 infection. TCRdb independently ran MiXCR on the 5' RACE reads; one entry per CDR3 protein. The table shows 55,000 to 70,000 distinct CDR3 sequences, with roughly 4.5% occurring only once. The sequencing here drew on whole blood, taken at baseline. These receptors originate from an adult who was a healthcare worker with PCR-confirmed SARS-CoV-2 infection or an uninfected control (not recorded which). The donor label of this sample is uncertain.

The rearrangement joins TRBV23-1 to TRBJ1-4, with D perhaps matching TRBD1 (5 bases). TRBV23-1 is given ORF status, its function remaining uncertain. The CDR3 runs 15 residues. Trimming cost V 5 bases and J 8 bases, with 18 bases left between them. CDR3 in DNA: TGCGCCAGCAGTGCGCGACAGCGAACGACCGAAAAACTGTTTTTT. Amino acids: CASSARQRTTEKLFF.

The CDR3 DNA sequence: TGTGCCAGCAGCTTAGCGACGAGTTCCTACGAGCAGTACTTC. Translation: CASSLATSSYEQYF. The chain is built from TRBV7-6 and TRBJ2-7; D not certain. V was shortened by 0 bases and J by 1 base, with 7 bases between the two germline ends. This CDR3 region has 14 residues. CDR1 is SGHVS and CDR2 is FNYEAQ in the germline V gene.

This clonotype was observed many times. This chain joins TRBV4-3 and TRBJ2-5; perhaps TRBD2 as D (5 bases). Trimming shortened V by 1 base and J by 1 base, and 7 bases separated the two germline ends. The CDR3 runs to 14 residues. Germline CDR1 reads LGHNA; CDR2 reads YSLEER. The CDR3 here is CASSQVEGQETQYF. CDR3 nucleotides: TGCGCCAGCAGCCAAGTTGAGGGCCAAGAGACCCAGTACTTC.

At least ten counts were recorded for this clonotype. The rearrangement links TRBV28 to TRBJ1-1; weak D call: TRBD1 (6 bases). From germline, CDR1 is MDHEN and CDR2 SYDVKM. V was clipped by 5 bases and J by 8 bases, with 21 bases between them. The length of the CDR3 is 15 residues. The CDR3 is CASSPPGQTSMEAFF. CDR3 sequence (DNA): TGTGCCAGCAGTCCCCCGGGACAAACTTCCATGGAAGCTTTCTTT.

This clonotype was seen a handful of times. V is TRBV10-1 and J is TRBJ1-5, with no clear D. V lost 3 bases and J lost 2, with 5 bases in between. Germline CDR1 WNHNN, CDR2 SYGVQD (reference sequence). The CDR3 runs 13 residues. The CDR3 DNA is TGCGCCAGCAGTGAACTGGGCAATCAGCCCCAGCATTTT. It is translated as CASSELGNQPQHF.

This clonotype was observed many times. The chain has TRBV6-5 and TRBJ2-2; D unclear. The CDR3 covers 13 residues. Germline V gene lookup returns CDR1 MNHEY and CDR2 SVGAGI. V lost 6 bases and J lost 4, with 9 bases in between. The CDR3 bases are TGTGCCAGCAGCCCGTCCGGCACCGGGGAGCTGTTTTTT. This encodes CASSPSGTGELFF.

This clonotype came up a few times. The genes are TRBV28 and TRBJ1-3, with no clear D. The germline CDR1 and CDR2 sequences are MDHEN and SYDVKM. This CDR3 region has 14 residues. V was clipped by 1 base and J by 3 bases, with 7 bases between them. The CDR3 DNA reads TGTGCCAGCAGTTTATCTACCTTTGGAAACACCATATATTTT. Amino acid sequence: CASSLSTFGNTIYF.

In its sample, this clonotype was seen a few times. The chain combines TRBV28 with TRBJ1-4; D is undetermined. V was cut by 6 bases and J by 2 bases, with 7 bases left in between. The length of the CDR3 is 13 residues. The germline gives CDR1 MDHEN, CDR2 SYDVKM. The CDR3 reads CASRIPTNEKLFF. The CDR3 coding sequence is TGTGCCAGCAGAATCCCTACTAATGAAAAACTGTTTTTT.

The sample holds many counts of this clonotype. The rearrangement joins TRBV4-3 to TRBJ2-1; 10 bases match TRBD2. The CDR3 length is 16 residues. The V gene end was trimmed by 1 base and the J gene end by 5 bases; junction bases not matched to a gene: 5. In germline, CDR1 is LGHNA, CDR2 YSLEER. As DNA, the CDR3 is TGCGCCAGCAGCCAAGCAACGGGACTAGCGAACAATGAGCAGTTCTTC. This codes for CASSQATGLANNEQFF.

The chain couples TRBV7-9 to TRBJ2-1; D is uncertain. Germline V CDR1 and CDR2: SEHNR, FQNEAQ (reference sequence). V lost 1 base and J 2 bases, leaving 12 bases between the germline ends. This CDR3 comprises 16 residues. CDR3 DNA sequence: TGTGCCAGCAGCTTAGGGGTAGTTACCGCCTACAATGAGCAGTTCTTC. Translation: CASSLGVVTAYNEQFF.

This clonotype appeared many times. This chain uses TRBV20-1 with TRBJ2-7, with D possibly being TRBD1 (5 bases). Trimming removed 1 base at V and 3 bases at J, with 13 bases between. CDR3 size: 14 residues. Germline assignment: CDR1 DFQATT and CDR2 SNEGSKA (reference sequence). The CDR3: CSARAPTGGYEQYF. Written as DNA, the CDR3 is TGCAGTGCTAGAGCCCCCACAGGCGGCTACGAGCAGTACTTC.

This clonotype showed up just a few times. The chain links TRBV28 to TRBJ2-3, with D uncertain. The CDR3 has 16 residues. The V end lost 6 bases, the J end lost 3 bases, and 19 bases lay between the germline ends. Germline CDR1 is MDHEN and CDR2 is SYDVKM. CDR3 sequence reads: CASSAPSQLSTDTQYF. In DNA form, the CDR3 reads TGTGCCAGCAGCGCCCCATCCCAATTAAGTACAGATACGCAGTATTTT.

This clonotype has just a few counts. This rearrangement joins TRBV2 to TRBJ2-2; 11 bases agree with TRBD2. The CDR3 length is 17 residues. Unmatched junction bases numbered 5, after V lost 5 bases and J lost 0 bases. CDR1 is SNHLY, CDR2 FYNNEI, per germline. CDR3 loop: CASSPTSGDANTGELFF. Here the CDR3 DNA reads TGTGCCAGCAGTCCGACTAGCGGGGACGCGAACACCGGGGAGCTGTTTTTT.

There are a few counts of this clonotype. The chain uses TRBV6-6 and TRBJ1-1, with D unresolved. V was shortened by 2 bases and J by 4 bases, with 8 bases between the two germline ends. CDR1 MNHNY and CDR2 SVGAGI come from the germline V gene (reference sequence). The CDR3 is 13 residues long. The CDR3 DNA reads TGTGCCAGCAGTTACAGGGAATCCACTGAAGCTTTCTTT. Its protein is CASSYRESTEAFF.

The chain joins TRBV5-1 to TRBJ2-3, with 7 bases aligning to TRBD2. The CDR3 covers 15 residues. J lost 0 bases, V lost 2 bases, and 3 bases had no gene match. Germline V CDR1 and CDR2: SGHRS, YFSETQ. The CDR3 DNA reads TGCGCCAGCAGCTTCTCAGCGGGGAGCACAGATACGCAGTATTTT. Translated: CASSFSAGSTDTQYF.

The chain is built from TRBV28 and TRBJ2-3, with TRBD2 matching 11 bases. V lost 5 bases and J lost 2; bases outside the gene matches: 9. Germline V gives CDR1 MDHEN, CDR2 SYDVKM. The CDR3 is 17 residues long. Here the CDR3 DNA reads TGTGCCAGCAGTCCCCCGGGACTAGCGGAACTCACAGATACGCAGTATTTT. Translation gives CASSPPGLAELTDTQYF.

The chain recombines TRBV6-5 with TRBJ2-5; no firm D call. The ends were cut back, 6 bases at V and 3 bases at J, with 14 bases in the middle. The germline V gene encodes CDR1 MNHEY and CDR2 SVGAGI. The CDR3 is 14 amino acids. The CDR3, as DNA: TGTGCCAGCAGCAAAAATGCCGGTAAAGAGACCCAGTACTTC. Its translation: CASSKNAGKETQYF.

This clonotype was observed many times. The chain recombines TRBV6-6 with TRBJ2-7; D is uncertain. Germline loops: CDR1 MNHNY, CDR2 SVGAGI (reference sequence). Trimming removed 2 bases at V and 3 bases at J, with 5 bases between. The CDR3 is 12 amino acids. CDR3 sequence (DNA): TGTGCCAGCAGTTACACGTTCTACGAGCAGTACTTC. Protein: CASSYTFYEQYF.

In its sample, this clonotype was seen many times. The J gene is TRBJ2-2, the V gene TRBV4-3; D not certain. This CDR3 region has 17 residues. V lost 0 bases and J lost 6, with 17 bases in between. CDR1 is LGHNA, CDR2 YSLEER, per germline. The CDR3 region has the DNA TGCGCCAGCAGCCAAGAGGCTAGTTACGCATTCGCCGGGGAGCTGTTTTTT. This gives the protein CASSQEASYAFAGELFF.

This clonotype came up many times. The CDR3: CASRASGTGNSYEQYF. In DNA, the CDR3 is TGTGCCAGCAGAGCCTCCGGGACAGGCAACTCCTACGAGCAGTACTTC. The chain links TRBV6-2 or TRBV6-3 to TRBJ2-7; 8 nucleotides line up with TRBD1. Trimming cost V 6 bases and J 0 bases; bases outside gene matches: 10. Germline V gene lookup returns CDR1 MNHEY and CDR2 SVGEGT. This CDR3 spans 16 amino acids.

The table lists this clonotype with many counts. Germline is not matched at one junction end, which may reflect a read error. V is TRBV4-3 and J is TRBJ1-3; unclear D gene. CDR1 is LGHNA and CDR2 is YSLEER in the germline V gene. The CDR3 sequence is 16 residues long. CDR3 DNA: TGCGCCAGCAGCCAAGATTGGGAGGCCTCTGAAAACACCATATATTTT. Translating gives CASSQDWEASENTIYF.

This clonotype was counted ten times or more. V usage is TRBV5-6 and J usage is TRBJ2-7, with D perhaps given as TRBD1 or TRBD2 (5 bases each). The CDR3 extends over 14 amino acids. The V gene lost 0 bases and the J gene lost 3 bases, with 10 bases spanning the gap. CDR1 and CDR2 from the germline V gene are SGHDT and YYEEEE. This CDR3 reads CASSLGWGNYEQYF. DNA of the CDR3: TGTGCCAGCAGCTTGGGGTGGGGGAACTACGAGCAGTACTTC.

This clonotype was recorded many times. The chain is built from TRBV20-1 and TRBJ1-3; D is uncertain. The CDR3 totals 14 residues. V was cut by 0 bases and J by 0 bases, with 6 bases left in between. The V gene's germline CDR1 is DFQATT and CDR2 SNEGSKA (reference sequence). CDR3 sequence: CSARDPYSGNTIYF. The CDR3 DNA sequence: TGCAGTGCTAGAGATCCTTACTCTGGAAACACCATATATTTT.

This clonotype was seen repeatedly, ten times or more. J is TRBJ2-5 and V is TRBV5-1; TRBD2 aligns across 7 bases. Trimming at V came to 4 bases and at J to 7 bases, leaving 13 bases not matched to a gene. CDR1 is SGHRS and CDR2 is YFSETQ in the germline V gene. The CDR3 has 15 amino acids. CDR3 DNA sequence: TGCGCCAGCAGCGTGGGACTACTCTCGGGAGTGACCCAGTACTTC. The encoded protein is CASSVGLLSGVTQYF. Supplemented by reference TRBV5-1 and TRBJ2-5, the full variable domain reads KAGVTQTPRYLIKTRGQQVTLSCSPISGHRSVSWYQQTPGQGLQFLFEYFSETQRNKGNFPGRFSGRQFSNSRSEMNVSTLELGDSALYLCASSVGLLSGVTQYFGPGTRLLVL.

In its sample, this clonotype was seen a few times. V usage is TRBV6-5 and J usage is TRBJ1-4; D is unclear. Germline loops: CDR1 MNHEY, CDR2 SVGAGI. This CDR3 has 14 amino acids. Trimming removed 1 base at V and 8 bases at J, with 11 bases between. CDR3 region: CASSYFYGGEKLFF. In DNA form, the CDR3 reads TGTGCCAGCAGTTACTTCTACGGCGGGGAAAAACTGTTTTTT.

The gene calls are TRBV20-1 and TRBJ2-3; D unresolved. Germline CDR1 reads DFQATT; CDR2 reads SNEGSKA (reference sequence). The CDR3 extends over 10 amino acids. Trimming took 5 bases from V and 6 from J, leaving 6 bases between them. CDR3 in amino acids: CSARSDTQYF. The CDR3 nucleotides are TGCAGTGCTCGGTCGGATACGCAGTATTTT.

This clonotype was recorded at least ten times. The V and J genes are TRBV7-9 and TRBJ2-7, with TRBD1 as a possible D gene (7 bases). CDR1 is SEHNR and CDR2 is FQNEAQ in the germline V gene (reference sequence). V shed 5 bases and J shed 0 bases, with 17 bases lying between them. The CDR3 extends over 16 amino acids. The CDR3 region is CASSQPQGRSSYEQYF. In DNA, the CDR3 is TGTGCCAGCAGCCAACCACAGGGGAGGAGCTCCTACGAGCAGTACTTC.

The chain's CDR3 is CASSQDSSSSYEQYF. The CDR3 nucleotides are TGTGCCAGCAGCCAAGACAGTTCTAGCTCCTACGAGCAGTACTTC. V is TRBV3-1 and J is TRBJ2-7; D call uncertain. V was pared by 0 bases and J by 0 bases, with 9 bases between. This CDR3 is 15 amino acids long. Looked up from germline, CDR1 is LGHDT and CDR2 is YNNKEL (reference sequence).

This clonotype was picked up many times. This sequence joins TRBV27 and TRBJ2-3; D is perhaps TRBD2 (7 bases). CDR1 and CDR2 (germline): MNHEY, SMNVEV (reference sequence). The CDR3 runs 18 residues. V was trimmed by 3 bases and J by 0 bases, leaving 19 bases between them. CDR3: CASSFAFRGAISTDTQYF. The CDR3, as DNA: TGTGCCAGCAGTTTTGCCTTTCGGGGGGCCATTAGCACAGATACGCAGTATTTT.

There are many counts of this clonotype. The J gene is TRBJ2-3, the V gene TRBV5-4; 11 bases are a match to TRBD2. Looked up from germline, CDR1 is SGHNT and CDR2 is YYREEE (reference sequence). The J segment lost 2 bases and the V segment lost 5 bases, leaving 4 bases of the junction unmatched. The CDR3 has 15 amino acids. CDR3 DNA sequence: TGTGCCAGCAGTCGTAGCGGGGGGGCCACAGATACGCAGTATTTT. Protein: CASSRSGGATDTQYF.

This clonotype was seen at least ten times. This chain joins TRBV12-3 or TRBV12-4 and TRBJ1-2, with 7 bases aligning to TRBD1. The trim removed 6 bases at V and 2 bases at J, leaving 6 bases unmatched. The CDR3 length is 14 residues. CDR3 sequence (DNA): TGTGCCAGCAGCCAGGGGGGATGGAACTATGGCTACACCTTC. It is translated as CASSQGGWNYGYTF.

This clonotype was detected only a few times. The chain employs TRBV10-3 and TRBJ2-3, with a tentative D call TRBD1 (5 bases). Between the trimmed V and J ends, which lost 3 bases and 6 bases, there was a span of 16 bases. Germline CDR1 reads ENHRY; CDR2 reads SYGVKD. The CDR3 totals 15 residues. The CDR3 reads CAISDARASPDTQYF. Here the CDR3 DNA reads TGTGCCATCAGTGACGCCAGGGCGTCTCCGGATACGCAGTATTTT.